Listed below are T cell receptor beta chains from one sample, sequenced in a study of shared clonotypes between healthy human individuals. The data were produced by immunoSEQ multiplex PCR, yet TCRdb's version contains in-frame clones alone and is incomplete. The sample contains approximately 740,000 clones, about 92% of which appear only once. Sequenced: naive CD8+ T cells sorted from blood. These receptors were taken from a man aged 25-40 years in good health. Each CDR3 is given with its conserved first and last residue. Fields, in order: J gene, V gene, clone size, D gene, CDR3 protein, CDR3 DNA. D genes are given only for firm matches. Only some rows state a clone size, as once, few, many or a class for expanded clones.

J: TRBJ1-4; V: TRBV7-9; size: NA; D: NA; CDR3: CASTLEGPSQLFF; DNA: TGTGCCAGCACCCTAGAGGGTCCCTCCCAACTGTTTTTT
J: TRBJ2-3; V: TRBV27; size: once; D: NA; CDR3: CASSSVGTQYF; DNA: TGTGCCAGCAGTTCCGTGGGTACGCAGTATTTT
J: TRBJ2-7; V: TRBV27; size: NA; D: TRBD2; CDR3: CASSLRTSVIYEQYF; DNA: TGTGCCAGCAGTTTACGGACTAGTGTTATCTACGAGCAGTACTTC
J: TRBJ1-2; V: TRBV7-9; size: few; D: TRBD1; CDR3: CASSLDRGTENGYTF; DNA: TGTGCCAGCAGCTTAGACAGGGGGACGGAGAATGGCTACACCTTC
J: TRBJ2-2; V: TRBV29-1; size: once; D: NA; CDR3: CSVVGENGGGELFF; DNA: TGCAGCGTTGTCGGAGAGAATGGCGGCGGGGAGCTGTTTTTT
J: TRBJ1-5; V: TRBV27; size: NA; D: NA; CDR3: CASSLFSGESNQPQHF; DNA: TGTGCCAGCAGTTTATTCTCAGGGGAAAGCAATCAGCCCCAGCATTTT
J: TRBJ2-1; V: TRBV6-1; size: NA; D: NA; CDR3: CASSAWGQYNEQFF; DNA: TGTGCCAGCAGTGCGTGGGGGCAGTACAATGAGCAGTTCTTC
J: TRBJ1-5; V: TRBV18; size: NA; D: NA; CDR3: CASSHSDRLIAQHF; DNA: TGTGCCAGCTCACACAGTGACCGCCTCATAGCCCAGCATTTT
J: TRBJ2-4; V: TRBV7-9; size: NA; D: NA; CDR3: CASSSAEPLAKNIQYF; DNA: TGTGCCAGCAGCTCAGCGGAACCGCTAGCCAAAAACATTCAGTACTTC
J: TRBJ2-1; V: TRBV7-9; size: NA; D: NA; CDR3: CASSSGSGHSYNEQFF; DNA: TGTGCCAGCAGCTCCGGGAGTGGCCACTCCTACAATGAGCAGTTCTTC
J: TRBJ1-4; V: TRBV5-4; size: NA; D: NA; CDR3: CASSLAGESNEKLFF; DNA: TGTGCCAGCAGCTTGGCGGGGGAATCTAATGAAAAACTGTTTTTT
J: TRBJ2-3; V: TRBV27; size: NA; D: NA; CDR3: CASSSRFADTQYF; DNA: TGTGCCAGCAGTTCCCGTTTTGCAGATACGCAGTATTTT
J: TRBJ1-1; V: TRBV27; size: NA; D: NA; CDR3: CASSGDTTTEAFF; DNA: TGTGCCAGCAGCGGGGACACTACCACTGAAGCTTTCTTT
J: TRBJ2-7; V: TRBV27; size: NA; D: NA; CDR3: CATRPGLPYEQYF; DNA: TGTGCCACCAGACCGGGACTTCCCTACGAGCAGTACTTC